This T cell receptor beta chain comes out of a study of long-term antiretroviral therapy in people with HIV. About the research overall: The study's earliest collections predate the 2015 immediate-ART recommendation by about a decade. Study-wide findings and caveats: Comparison with controls showed narrower CDR3 length ranges in HIV repertoires. Unavailable data included ART adherence, viral resistance and therapy changes (switches in treatment). Dominance of pre-ART expanded clones persisted, fluctuating and often declining after ART.

V lost 0 bases and J lost 10, with 8 bases in between. The germline V gene has CDR1 SGHDT and CDR2 YYEEEE. The CDR3 totals 13 residues. Investigators performed immunoSEQ version v3.0 at survey level. Repertoires were generated with immunoSEQ multiplex PCR, while TCRdb's copy carries only in-frame clones and drops some. Altogether approximately 15,000 clones are present, 70% to 90% being singletons, with the ten largest covering roughly 9%. In the case of this clone: What it recognizes is unknown.

The TCR originated in a man aged 18 to 30 with HIV. This sequence joins TRBV5-6 and TRBJ1-6, with D tentatively TRBD1 (5 bases). The sequencing used unsorted PBMCs, collected 0.3 years after starting antiretroviral therapy. The CDR3 DNA reads as TGTGCCAGCAGCTTGGGGGACGACTCACCCCTCCACTTT. This codes for CASSLGDDSPLHF.